The T cell receptor (beta chain) under discussion was sequenced for a study of prognosis after radiotherapy for stage I lung cancer. In the study overall: The 13 male and 6 female patients were aged about 50 to 90, median roughly 70 years. Whole-study findings and limits: Lower Shannon entropy after stereotactic body radiation therapy was observed in patients who went on to develop distant metastases.

Multiplex PCR in two rounds served to amplify TCR beta CDR3 from genomic DNA. Round-one PCR had primers specific to each TRBV and TRBJ gene. Each CDR3 protein is one row after TCRdb ran MiXCR on the multiplex PCR reads. The sample shows almost 20,000 distinct CDR3 sequences, roughly 28% of them seen only once. As to this clonotype: What it recognizes is unknown.

The sample in question was PBMCs, obtained before or after stereotactic body radiation therapy (not recorded which). This TCR was recovered from a donor aged 50 or older with non-small cell lung cancer.

As DNA, the CDR3 is TGTGCCAGCAGCGGTATGGCCACTTTAGGGGTCAAAGACAATGAGCAGTTCTTC. Protein product: CASSGMATLGVKDNEQFF. The genes are TRBV6-1 and TRBJ2-1, with a tentative D call TRBD1 (5 bases). CDR1 is MNHNS and CDR2 is SASEGT in the germline V gene. V was cut by 6 bases and J by 5 bases, with 26 bases left in between. The CDR3 runs 18 residues.